This TCR beta chain was identified during a study of CD8 T cells in ankylosing spondylitis. Study-level results: Those disease-linked clones were CD8+; they were also relatively rare in peripheral blood.

The CDR3 spans 14 residues. The germline CDR1 and CDR2 sequences are SNHLY and FYNNEI. Trimming removed 5 bases from V and 7 bases from J, with 17 bases in between. This clonotype occurred many times. Its antigen is not known. In TCRdb, the 5' RACE reads were re-called with MiXCR into one record per CDR3 protein. This sample carries some 120,000 distinct CDR3 sequences, around 13% of them seen once, and the ten largest clones take approximately 3%. The specimen sequenced was blood, either unsorted or a sorted T cell fraction (not recorded which). This clonotype originated in a female donor with ankylosing spondylitis or in good health (not recorded which). V usage is TRBV2 and J usage is TRBJ2-5; D unclear. The chain's CDR3 is CASSQDRLAGTQYF. The CDR3 DNA is TGTGCCAGCAGTCAGGATAGGTTGGCTGGGACCCAGTACTTC.